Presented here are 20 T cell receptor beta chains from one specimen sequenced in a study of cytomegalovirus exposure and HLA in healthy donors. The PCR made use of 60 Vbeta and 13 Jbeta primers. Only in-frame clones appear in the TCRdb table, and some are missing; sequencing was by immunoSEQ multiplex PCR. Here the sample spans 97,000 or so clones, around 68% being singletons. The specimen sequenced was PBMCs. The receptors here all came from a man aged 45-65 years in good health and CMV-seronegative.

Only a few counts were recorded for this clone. CDR3 coding DNA: TGTGCCAGCAGCTCCCGAACAGGGGGTTCTGGTACTGAAGCTTTCTTT. This encodes CASSSRTGGSGTEAFF. The chain uses TRBV11-2 and TRBJ1-1, with 8 positions matching TRBD1. V gave up 4 bases and J gave up 5 bases; unmatched junction bases: 12. The CDR3 is 16 amino acids. Germline CDR1 and CDR2: SGHAT and FQNNGV. Combining the CDR3 with reference TRBV11-2 and TRBJ1-1 gives the whole variable domain EAGVAQSPRYKIIEKRQSVAFWCNPISGHATLYWYQQILGQGPKLLIQFQNNGVVDDSQLPKDRFSAERLKGVDSTLKIQPAKLEDSAVYLCASSSRTGGSGTEAFFGQGTRLTVV.

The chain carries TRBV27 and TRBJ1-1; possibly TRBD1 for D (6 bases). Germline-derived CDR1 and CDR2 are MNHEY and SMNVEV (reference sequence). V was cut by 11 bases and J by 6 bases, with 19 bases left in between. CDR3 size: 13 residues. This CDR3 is CASRGGRFAEAFF. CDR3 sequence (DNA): TGTGCCTCGAGGGGGGGGCGTTTCGCTGAAGCTTTCTTT.

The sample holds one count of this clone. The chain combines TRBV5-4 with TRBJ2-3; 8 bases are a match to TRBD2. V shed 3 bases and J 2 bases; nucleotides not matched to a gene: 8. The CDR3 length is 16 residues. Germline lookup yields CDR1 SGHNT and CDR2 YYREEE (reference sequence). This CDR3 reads CASSSERGPTTDTQYF. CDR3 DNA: TGTGCCAGCAGCTCCGAGCGGGGGCCAACCACAGATACGCAGTATTTT.

The chain's CDR3 is CASSLDRGSETEAFF. For the CDR3, the DNA is TGTGCCAGCAGCTTAGACAGGGGGTCTGAGACTGAAGCTTTCTTT. The rearrangement joins TRBV5-4 to TRBJ1-1; TRBD1 agrees at 9 bases. Germline loops: CDR1 SGHNT, CDR2 YYREEE (reference sequence). V dropped 2 bases and J dropped 5; count of bases not matched to a gene: 7. CDR3 length equals 15 residues. Full variable domain (remainder filled in from reference TRBV5-4 and TRBJ1-1): ETGVTQSPTHLIKTRGQQVTLRCSSQSGHNTVSWYQQALGQGPQFIFQYYREEENGRGNFPPRFSGLQFPNYSSELNVNALELDDSALYLCASSLDRGSETEAFFGQGTRLTVV.

In DNA form, the CDR3 reads TGTGCCAGCAGCATAGGACAGCACAATGAGCAGTTCTTC. Protein product: CASSIGQHNEQFF. This chain links TRBV5-5 with TRBJ2-1; D is perhaps TRBD1 (6 bases). The V gene lost 4 bases and the J gene lost 5 bases, with 10 bases spanning the gap. The CDR3 spans 13 residues. CDR1 SGHKS and CDR2 YYEKEE come from the germline V gene (reference sequence).

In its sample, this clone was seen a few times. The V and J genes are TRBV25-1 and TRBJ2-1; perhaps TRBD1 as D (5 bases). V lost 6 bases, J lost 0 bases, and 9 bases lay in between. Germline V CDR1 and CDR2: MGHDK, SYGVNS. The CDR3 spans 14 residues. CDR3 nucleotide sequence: TGTGCCAGCAGCCATCAGGGCTCCTACAATGAGCAGTTCTTC. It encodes CASSHQGSYNEQFF.

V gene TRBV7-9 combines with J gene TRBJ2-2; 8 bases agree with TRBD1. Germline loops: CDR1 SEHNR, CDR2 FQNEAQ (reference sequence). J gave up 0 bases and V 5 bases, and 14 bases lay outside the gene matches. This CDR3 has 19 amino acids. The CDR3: CASSDRQGRSSPNTGELFF. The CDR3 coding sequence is TGTGCCAGCAGCGACCGACAGGGGCGATCCAGCCCGAACACCGGGGAGCTGTTTTTT.

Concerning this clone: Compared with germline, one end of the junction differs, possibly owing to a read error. For the CDR3, the DNA is TGTGTCAGCAGTCCACAGATTTTTTCCTACGAGCAGTACTTC. As protein: CVSSPQIFSYEQYF. The J gene is TRBJ2-7, the V gene TRBV27; D is ambiguous. CDR1 is MNHEY, CDR2 SMNVEV, per germline (reference sequence). This CDR3 region has 14 residues.

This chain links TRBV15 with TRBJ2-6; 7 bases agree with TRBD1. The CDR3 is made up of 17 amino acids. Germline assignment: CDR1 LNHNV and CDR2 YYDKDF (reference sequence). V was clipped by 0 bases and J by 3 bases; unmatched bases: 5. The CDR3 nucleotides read TGTGCCACCAGCAGAGAACCGGGACAGAGTGGGGCCAACGTCCTGACTTTC. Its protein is CATSREPGQSGANVLTF. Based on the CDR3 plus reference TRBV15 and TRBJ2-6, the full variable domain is DAMVIQNPRYQVTQFGKPVTLSCSQTLNHNVMYWYQQKSSQAPKLLFHYYDKDFNNEADTPDNFQSRRPNTSFCFLDIRSPGLGDTAMYLCATSREPGQSGANVLTFGAGSRLTVL.

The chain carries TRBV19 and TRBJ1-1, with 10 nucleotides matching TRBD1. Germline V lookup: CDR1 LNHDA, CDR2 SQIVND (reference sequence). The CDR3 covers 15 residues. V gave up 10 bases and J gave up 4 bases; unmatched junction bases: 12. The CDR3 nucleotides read TGTGCCACCACAACGCTTGGACAGGGGGTCACTGAAGCTTTCTTT. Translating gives CATTTLGQGVTEAFF.

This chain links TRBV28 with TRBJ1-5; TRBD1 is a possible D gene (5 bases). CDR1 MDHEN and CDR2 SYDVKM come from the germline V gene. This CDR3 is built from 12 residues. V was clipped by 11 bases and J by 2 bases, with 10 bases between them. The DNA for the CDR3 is TGTGCCCACGGGACTGGCAATCAGCCCCAGCATTTT. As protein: CAHGTGNQPQHF.

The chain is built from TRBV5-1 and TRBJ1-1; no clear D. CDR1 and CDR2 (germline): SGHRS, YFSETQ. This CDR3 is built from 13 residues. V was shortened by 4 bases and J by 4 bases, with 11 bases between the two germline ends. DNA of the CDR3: TGCGCCAGCAGCCGAGTACTTCGCACTGAAGCTTTCTTT. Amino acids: CASSRVLRTEAFF.

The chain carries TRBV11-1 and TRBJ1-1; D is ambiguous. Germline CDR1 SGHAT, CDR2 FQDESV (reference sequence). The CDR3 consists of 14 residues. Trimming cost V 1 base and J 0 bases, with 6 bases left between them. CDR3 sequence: CASSLVPMNTEAFF. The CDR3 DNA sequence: TGTGCCAGCAGCTTAGTCCCTATGAACACTGAAGCTTTCTTT.

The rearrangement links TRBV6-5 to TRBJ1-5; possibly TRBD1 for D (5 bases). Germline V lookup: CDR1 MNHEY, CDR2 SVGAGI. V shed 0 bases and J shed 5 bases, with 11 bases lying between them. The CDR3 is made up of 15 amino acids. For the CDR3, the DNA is TGTGCCAGCAGTTACTCAGGGGTGGCCGATCAGCCCCAGCATTTT. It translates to CASSYSGVADQPQHF.

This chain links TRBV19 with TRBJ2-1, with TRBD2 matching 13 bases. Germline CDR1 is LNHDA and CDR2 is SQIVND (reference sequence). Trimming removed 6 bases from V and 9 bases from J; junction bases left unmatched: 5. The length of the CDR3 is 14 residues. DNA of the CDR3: TGTGCCAGTAGGCTACTAGCGGGGGGGGGTGAGCAGTTCTTC. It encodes CASRLLAGGGEQFF.

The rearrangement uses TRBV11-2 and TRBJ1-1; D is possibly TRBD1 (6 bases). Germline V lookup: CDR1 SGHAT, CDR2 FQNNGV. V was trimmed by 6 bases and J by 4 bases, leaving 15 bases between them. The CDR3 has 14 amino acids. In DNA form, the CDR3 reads TGTGCCAGCAGGAACTATCAGGGGAGCACTGAAGCTTTCTTT. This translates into CASRNYQGSTEAFF.

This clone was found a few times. CDR3 sequence reads: CASETSGIYGEQFF. The CDR3 region has the DNA TGTGCCAGTGAGACTAGCGGCATCTACGGTGAGCAGTTCTTC. The genes are TRBV19 and TRBJ2-1; TRBD2 agrees at 9 bases. The CDR3 runs 14 residues. Trimming took 8 bases from V and 9 from J; bases not matched to a gene: 11. Germline CDR1 LNHDA, CDR2 SQIVND (reference sequence).

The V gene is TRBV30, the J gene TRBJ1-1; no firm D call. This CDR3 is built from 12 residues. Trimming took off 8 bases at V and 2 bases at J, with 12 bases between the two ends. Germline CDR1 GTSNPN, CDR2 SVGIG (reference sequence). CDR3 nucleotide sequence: TGTGCCGGAGAACTGAGAAACACTGAAGCTTTCTTT. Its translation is CAGELRNTEAFF. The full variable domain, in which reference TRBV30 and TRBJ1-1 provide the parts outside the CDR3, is SQTIHQWPATLVQPVGSPLSLECTVEGTSNPNLYWYRQAAGRGLQLLFYSVGIGQISSEVPQNLSASRPQDRQFILSSKKLLLSDSGFYLCAGELRNTEAFFGQGTRLTVV.

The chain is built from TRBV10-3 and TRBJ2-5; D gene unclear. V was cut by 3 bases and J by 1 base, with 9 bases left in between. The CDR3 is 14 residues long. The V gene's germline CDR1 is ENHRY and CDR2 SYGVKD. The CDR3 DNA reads TGTGCCATCAGTGAATACTCCTTCCAAGAGACCCAGTACTTC. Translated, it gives CAISEYSFQETQYF.

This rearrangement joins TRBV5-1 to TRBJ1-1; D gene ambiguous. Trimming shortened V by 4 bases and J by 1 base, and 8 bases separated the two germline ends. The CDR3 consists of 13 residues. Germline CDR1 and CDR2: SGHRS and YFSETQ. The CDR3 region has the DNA TGCGCCAGCAGCGCTCAGGAGAACACTGAAGCTTTCTTT. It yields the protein CASSAQENTEAFF.